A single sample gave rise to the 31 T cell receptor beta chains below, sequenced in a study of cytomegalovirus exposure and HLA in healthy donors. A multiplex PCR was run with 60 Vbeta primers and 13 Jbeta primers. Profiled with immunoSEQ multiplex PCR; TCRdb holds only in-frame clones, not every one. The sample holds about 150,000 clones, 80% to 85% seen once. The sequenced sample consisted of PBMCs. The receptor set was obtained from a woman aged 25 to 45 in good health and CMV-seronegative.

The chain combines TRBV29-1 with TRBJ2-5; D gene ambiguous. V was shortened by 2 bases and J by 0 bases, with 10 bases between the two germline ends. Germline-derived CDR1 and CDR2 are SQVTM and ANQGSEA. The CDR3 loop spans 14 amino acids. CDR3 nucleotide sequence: TGCAGCGTTGAAACCTCCAGGAACCAAGAGACCCAGTACTTC. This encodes CSVETSRNQETQYF.

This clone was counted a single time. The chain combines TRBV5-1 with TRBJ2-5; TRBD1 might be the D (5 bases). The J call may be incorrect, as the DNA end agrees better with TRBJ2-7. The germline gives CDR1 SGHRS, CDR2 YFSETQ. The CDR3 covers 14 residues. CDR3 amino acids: CASSFDSFSYEQYF. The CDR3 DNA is TGCGCCAGCAGCTTTGACAGCTTCTCCTACGAGCAGTACTTC.

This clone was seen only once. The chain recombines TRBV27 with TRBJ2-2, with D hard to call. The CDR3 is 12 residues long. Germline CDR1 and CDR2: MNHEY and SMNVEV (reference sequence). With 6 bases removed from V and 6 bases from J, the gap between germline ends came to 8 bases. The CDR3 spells CASSPLSGELFF. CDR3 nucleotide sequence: TGTGCCAGCAGCCCCCTGTCCGGGGAGCTGTTTTTT.

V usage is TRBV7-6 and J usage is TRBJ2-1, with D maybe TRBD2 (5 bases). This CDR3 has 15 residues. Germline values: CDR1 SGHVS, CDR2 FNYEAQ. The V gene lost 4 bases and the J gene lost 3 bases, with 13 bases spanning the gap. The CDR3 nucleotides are TGTGCCAGCAGCTCCGCCACTAGACTCTACAATGAGCAGTTCTTC. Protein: CASSSATRLYNEQFF.

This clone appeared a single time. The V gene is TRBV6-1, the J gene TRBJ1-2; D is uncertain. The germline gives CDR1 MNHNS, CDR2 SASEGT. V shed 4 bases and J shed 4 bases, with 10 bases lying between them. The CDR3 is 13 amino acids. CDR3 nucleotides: TGTGCCAGCAGTGGATTCTCAGGCTATGGCTACACCTTC. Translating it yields CASSGFSGYGYTF.

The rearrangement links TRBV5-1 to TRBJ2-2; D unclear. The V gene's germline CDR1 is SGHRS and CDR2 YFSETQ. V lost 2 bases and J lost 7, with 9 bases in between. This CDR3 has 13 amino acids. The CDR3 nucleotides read TGCGCCAGCAGCTTCCGAGTAGACGGGGAGCTGTTTTTT. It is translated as CASSFRVDGELFF.

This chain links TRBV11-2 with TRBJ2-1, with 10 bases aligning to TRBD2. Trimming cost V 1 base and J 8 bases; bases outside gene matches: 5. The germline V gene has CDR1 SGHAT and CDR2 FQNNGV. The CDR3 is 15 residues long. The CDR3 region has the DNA TGTGCCAGCAGCTTAGCTCTAGCGGGAGTTGATGAGCAGTTCTTC. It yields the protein CASSLALAGVDEQFF. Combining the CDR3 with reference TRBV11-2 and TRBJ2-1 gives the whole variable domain EAGVAQSPRYKIIEKRQSVAFWCNPISGHATLYWYQQILGQGPKLLIQFQNNGVVDDSQLPKDRFSAERLKGVDSTLKIQPAKLEDSAVYLCASSLALAGVDEQFFGPGTRLTVL.

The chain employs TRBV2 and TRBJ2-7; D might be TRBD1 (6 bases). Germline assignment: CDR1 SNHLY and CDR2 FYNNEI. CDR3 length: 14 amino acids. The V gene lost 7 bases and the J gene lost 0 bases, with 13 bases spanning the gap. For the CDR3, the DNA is TGTGCCAGCAAGCCAGGGGAGATCTCCTACGAGCAGTACTTC. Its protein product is CASKPGEISYEQYF.

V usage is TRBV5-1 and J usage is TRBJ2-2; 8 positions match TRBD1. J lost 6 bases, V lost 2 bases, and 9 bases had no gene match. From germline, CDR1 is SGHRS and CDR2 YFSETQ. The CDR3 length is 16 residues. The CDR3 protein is CASSLGRDRTAGELFF. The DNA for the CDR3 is TGCGCCAGCAGCTTAGGACGGGACAGGACCGCCGGGGAGCTGTTTTTT.

This CDR3 is CASSQVQFEAFF. The CDR3 bases are TGTGCCAGCAGCCAAGTACAGTTTGAAGCTTTCTTT. The J gene is TRBJ1-1, the V gene TRBV14; no firm D call. Trimming took off 1 base at V and 7 bases at J, with 7 bases between the two ends. This CDR3 has 12 residues. In germline, CDR1 is SGHDN, CDR2 FVKESK. Combining the CDR3 with reference TRBV14 and TRBJ1-1 gives the whole variable domain EAGVTQFPSHSVIEKGQTVTLRCDPISGHDNLYWYRRVMGKEIKFLLHFVKESKQDESGMPNNRFLAERTGGTYSTLKVQPAELEDSGVYFCASSQVQFEAFFGQGTRLTVV.

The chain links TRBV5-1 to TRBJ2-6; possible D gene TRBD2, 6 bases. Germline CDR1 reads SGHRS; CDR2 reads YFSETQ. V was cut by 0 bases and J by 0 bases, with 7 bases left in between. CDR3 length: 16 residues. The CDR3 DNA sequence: TGCGCCAGCAGCTTGGGGAGGGCCTCTGGGGCCAACGTCCTGACTTTC. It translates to CASSLGRASGANVLTF.

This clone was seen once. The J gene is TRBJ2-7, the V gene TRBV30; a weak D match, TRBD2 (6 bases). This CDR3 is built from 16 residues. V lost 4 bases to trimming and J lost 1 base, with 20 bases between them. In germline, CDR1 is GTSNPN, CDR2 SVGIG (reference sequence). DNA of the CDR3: TGTGCCTGGACCCCCTCCCGTGGGGGGTCATCCTACGAGCAGTACTTC. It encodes CAWTPSRGGSSYEQYF.

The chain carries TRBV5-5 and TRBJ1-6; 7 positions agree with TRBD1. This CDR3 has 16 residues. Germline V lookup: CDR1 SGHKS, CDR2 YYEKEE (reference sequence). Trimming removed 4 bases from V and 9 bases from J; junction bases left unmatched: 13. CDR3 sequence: CASSHGTAGGPSPLHF. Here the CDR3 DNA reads TGTGCCAGCAGCCACGGGACAGCGGGAGGACCTTCACCCCTCCACTTT.

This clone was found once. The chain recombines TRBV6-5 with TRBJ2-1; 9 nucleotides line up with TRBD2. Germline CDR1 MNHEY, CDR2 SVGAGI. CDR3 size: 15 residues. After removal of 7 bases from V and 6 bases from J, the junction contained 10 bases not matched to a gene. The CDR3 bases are TGTGCCAGCAACAAAGCGGGGGGCCCCTTCAATGAGCAGTTCTTC. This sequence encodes CASNKAGGPFNEQFF.

CDR3 amino acids: CASSLIGGGNEDTQYF. The CDR3 DNA reads TGTGCCAGCAGCTTAATCGGGGGAGGGAATGAAGATACGCAGTATTTT. The J gene is TRBJ2-3, the V gene TRBV7-3; 7 positions agree with TRBD2. Unmatched junction bases numbered 9, after V lost 1 base and J lost 5 bases. Germline CDR1 is SGHTA and CDR2 is FQGTGA. The CDR3 has 16 residues.

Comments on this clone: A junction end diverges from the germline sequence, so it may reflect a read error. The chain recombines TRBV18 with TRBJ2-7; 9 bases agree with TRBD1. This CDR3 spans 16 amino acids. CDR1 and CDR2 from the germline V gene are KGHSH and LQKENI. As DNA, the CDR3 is TGTGCCAGCTCACTTTTGGGGACAGGGTCCTCCTCCGAGCAGTACTTC. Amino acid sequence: CASSLLGTGSSSEQYF.

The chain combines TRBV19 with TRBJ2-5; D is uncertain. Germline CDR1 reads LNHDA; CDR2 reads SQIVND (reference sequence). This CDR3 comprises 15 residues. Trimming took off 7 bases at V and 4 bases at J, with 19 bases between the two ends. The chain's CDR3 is CASKVSDAEGETQYF. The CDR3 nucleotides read TGTGCCAGTAAGGTGAGCGACGCCGAAGGAGAGACCCAGTACTTC.

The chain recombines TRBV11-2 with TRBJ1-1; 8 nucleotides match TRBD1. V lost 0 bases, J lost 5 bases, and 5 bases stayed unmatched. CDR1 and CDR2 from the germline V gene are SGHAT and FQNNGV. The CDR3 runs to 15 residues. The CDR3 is CASSLDRGRWTEAFF. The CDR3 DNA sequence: TGTGCCAGCAGCTTAGACAGGGGGCGTTGGACTGAAGCTTTCTTT.

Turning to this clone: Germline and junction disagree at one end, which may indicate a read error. The CDR3 reads CAGSDRTGGYEQYF. The DNA for the CDR3 is TGTGCCGGCAGCGACCGGACAGGGGGCTACGAGCAGTACTTC. The genes are TRBV5-4 and TRBJ2-7; TRBD1 aligns across 10 bases. The CDR3 length is 14 residues. Germline values: CDR1 SGHNT, CDR2 YYREEE (reference sequence).

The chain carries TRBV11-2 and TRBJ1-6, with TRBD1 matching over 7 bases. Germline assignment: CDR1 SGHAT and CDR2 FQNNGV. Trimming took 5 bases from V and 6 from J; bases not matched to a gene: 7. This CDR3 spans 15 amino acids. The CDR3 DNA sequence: TGTGCCAGCAGCGCCCGACAGGGAGTTAATTCACCCCTCCACTTT. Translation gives CASSARQGVNSPLHF.

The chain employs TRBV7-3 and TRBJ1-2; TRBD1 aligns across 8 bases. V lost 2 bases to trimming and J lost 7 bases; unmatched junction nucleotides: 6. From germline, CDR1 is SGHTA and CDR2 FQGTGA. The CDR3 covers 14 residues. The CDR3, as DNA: TGTGCCAGCAGCTTAGAAGGACAGGGTGGTGGCTACACCTTC. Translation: CASSLEGQGGGYTF.

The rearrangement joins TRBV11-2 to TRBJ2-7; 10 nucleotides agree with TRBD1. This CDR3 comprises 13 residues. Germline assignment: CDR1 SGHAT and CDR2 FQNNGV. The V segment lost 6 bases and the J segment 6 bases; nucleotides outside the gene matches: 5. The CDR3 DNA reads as TGTGCCAGCAGACGGACAGGGGGGGGCGAGCAGTACTTC. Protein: CASRRTGGGEQYF.

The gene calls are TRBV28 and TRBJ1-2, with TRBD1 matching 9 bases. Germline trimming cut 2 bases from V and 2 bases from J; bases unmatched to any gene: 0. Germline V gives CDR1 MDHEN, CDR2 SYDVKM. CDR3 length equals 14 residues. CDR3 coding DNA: TGTGCCAGCAGTTTAGGGACAGGGAACTATGGCTACACCTTC. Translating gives CASSLGTGNYGYTF.

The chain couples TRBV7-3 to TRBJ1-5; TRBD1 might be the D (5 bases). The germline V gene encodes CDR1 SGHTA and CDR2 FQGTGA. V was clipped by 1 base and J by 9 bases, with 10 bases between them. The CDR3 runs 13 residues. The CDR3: CASSLRWGGPQHF. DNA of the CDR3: TGTGCCAGCAGCTTAAGGTGGGGGGGGCCCCAGCATTTT.

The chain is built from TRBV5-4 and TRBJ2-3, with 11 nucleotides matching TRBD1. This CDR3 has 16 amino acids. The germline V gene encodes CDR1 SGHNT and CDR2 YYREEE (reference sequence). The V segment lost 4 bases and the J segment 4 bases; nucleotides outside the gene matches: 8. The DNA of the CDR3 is TGTGCCAGCAGCCCCCGGACAGGGGGCGTTTCAGATACGCAGTATTTT. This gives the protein CASSPRTGGVSDTQYF.

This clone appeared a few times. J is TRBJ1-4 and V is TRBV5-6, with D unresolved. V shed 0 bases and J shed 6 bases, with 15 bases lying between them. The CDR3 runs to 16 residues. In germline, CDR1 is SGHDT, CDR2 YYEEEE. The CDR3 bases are TGTGCCAGCAGCTTGGCAGCTGGAGTTCGAGATGAAAAACTGTTTTTT. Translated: CASSLAAGVRDEKLFF.

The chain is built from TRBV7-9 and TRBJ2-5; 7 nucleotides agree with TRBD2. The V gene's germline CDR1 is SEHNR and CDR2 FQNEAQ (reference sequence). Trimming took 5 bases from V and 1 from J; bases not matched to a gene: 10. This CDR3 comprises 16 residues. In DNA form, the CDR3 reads TGTGCCAGCAGCCTAAGACTAGCCCCGATCCAAGAGACCCAGTACTTC. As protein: CASSLRLAPIQETQYF.

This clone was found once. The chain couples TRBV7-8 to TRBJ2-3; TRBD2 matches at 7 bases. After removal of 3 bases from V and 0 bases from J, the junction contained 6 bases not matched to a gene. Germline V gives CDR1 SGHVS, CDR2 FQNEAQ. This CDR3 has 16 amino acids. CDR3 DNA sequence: TGTGCCAGCAGCTTCCGCGGGCGGGAGAGCACAGATACGCAGTATTTT. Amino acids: CASSFRGRESTDTQYF.

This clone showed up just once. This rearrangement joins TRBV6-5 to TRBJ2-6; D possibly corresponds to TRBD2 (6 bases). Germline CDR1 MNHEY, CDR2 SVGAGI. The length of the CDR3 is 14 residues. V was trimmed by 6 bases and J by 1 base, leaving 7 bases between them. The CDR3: CASRRGSGANVLTF. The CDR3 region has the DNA TGTGCCAGCAGGCGGGGTTCTGGGGCCAACGTCCTGACTTTC.

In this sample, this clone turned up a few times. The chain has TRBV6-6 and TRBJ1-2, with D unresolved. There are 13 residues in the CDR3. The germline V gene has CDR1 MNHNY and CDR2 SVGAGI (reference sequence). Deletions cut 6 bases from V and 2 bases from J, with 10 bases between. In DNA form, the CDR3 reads TGTGCCAGCAGGCCAGGACTGAACTATGGCTACACCTTC. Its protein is CASRPGLNYGYTF.

CDR3 loop: CASSERREQPQHF. DNA of the CDR3: TGTGCCAGCAGTGAACGCAGGGAACAGCCCCAGCATTTT. The chain links TRBV6-4 to TRBJ1-5; D is perhaps TRBD1 (5 bases). Trimming stripped 3 bases from V and 7 bases from J, with 10 bases between. CDR1 is MRHNA, CDR2 SNTAGT, per germline. This CDR3 comprises 13 residues.